What follows are 31 T cell receptor beta chains derived from one specimen sequenced in a study of cytomegalovirus exposure and HLA in healthy donors. This PCR relied on a set of 60 Vbeta primers and 13 Jbeta primers. Generated by immunoSEQ multiplex PCR, the TCRdb table keeps only in-frame clones and is missing some. Altogether about 130,000 clones are present, approximately 80% being singletons, with the ten largest covering over 2%. Sample: PBMCs. Receptors were obtained from a man aged 25-40 years in good health and CMV-seronegative.

The chain uses TRBV7-2 and TRBJ1-4, with a weak D call TRBD1 (5 bases). Germline assignment: CDR1 SGHTA and CDR2 FQGNSA. The CDR3 sequence is 14 residues long. Between the trimmed V and J ends, which lost 0 bases and 10 bases, there was a span of 12 bases. The CDR3, as DNA: TGTGCCAGCAGCTTAGCGCGGGGGGTTGGAAAACTGTTTTTT. Translated: CASSLARGVGKLFF.

The V and J genes are TRBV5-4 and TRBJ2-1; a weak D match, TRBD2 (5 bases). The germline gives CDR1 SGHNT, CDR2 YYREEE (reference sequence). This CDR3 contains 15 residues. V was trimmed by 5 bases and J by 1 base, leaving 13 bases between them. CDR3 in DNA: TGTGCCAGCAGTCTAACTCCGGGATCCTACAATGAGCAGTTCTTC. This sequence encodes CASSLTPGSYNEQFF.

The rearrangement joins TRBV18 to TRBJ2-5; 7 nucleotides line up with TRBD1. The end of the DNA is better explained by TRBJ2-7, so the J call may be wrong. The CDR3 is 12 amino acids. The V gene's germline CDR1 is KGHSH and CDR2 LQKENI. The CDR3 is CASSPDRDEQYF. The CDR3, as DNA: TGTGCCAGCTCACCCGACAGGGACGAGCAGTACTTC.

V usage is TRBV28 and J usage is TRBJ2-7; a possible D gene is TRBD2 (5 bases). CDR3 length: 14 residues. The germline gives CDR1 MDHEN, CDR2 SYDVKM. V lost 2 bases to trimming and J lost 3 bases, with 11 bases between them. The CDR3 loop is CASSLPAAFYEQYF. CDR3 bases: TGTGCCAGCAGTTTACCAGCGGCATTCTACGAGCAGTACTTC.

This clone was counted between two and nine times. This sequence joins TRBV5-1 and TRBJ1-2, with D hard to call. CDR3 size: 12 residues. Per germline, CDR1 SGHRS and CDR2 YFSETQ. Trimming removed 5 bases at V and 4 bases at J, with 9 bases between. CDR3 protein: CASRNSGYGYTF. The DNA for the CDR3 is TGCGCCAGCAGGAACTCGGGCTATGGCTACACCTTC.

The chain combines TRBV2 with TRBJ1-3; D is ambiguous. Germline V gene data show CDR1 as SNHLY and CDR2 as FYNNEI. CDR3 size: 18 residues. V gave up 7 bases and J gave up 0 bases, with 22 bases separating them. The chain's CDR3 is CASIPAVAPLLSGNTIYF. Written as DNA, the CDR3 is TGTGCCAGCATCCCTGCGGTGGCACCTCTTCTCTCTGGAAACACCATATATTTT.

Only a few counts were recorded for this clone. The rearrangement uses TRBV5-5 and TRBJ2-7; 7 bases match TRBD1. Trimming removed 3 bases from V and 5 bases from J; junction bases left unmatched: 14. Germline CDR1 is SGHKS and CDR2 is YYEKEE (reference sequence). The CDR3 covers 16 residues. The CDR3 loop reads CASSWLYGTAGHEQYF. As DNA, the CDR3 is TGTGCCAGCAGCTGGCTTTATGGGACAGCCGGCCACGAGCAGTACTTC.

The chain has TRBV2 and TRBJ2-7; D is perhaps TRBD2 (5 bases). There are 15 residues in the CDR3. The ends were cut back, 2 bases at V and 3 bases at J, with 14 bases in the middle. Germline V gene sequence: CDR1 SNHLY, CDR2 FYNNEI. The CDR3 protein is CASSEIVGVVYEQYF. The CDR3 nucleotides are TGTGCCAGCAGTGAAATCGTGGGAGTGGTCTACGAGCAGTACTTC.

This sequence joins TRBV6-5 and TRBJ2-3; D unclear. The germline CDR1 and CDR2 sequences are MNHEY and SVGAGI. V gave up 7 bases and J gave up 7 bases, with 15 bases separating them. The CDR3 is 13 residues long. DNA for the CDR3: TGTGCCAGCAAACTCGTCGGCGGCCATACGCAGTATTTT. Protein: CASKLVGGHTQYF.

The chain has TRBV28 and TRBJ1-4; D possibly corresponds to TRBD1 (5 bases). This CDR3 is 16 amino acids long. Deletions cut 7 bases from V and 8 bases from J, with 23 bases between. Germline CDR1 is MDHEN and CDR2 is SYDVKM. CDR3 region: CASTSHPLTGGEKLFF. The CDR3 DNA sequence: TGTGCCAGCACCTCCCACCCACTCACGGGGGGGGAAAAACTGTTTTTT. Using reference TRBV28 and TRBJ1-4 for the parts outside the CDR3, the full variable domain is DVKVTQSSRYLVKRTGEKVFLECVQDMDHENMFWYRQDPGLGLRLIYFSYDVKMKEKGDIPEGYSVSREKKERFSLILESASTNQTSMYLCASTSHPLTGGEKLFFGSGTQLSVL.

This clone appeared once. V and J are TRBV19 and TRBJ2-1; 9 bases agree with TRBD1. The CDR3 has 17 residues. J gave up 6 bases and V 7 bases, and 16 bases lay outside the gene matches. The V gene's germline CDR1 is LNHDA and CDR2 SQIVND (reference sequence). CDR3 loop: CASTILVDRGLLNEQFF. CDR3 in DNA: TGTGCCAGTACCATCCTCGTGGACAGGGGCCTTCTCAATGAGCAGTTCTTC.

The chain uses TRBV6-6 and TRBJ2-3, with 7 bases fitting TRBD2. CDR1 is MNHNY and CDR2 is SVGAGI in the germline V gene (reference sequence). Losses at the gene ends were 5 bases for V and 2 bases for J; bases not matched to a gene: 10. This CDR3 is 16 amino acids long. The CDR3 is CASSRPRSGNTDTQYF. In DNA, the CDR3 is TGTGCCAGCAGTCGCCCCCGGAGCGGGAACACAGATACGCAGTATTTT.

The chain has TRBV5-4 and TRBJ2-1; D possibly corresponds to TRBD2 (6 bases). Germline CDR1 reads SGHNT; CDR2 reads YYREEE (reference sequence). The length of the CDR3 is 14 residues. The V and J ends lost 4 bases and 0 bases respectively, with 8 bases between them. For the CDR3, the DNA is TGTGCCAGCAGCACCGGGGGCTCCTACAATGAGCAGTTCTTC. Its translation is CASSTGGSYNEQFF.

The chain combines TRBV6-6 with TRBJ2-7, with 7 bases that match TRBD1. The CDR3 spans 14 residues. With V trimmed by 7 bases and J by 7 bases, 13 bases remained unmatched. From germline, CDR1 is MNHNY and CDR2 SVGAGI (reference sequence). The CDR3 spells CASTSGTASREQYF. The CDR3 DNA reads as TGTGCCAGCACCTCCGGGACAGCATCGCGGGAGCAGTACTTC.

The count of this clone is one. V gene TRBV30 combines with J gene TRBJ2-6; D possibly corresponds to TRBD2 (7 bases). Germline V gene lookup returns CDR1 GTSNPN and CDR2 SVGIG (reference sequence). Trimming stripped 3 bases from V and 4 bases from J, with 13 bases between. CDR3 size: 15 residues. DNA for the CDR3: TGTGCCTGGAGCCTGGGGGGGGCAGGGGCCAACGTCCTGACTTTC. Protein product: CAWSLGGAGANVLTF. Full variable domain (missing parts from reference TRBV30 and TRBJ2-6): SQTIHQWPATLVQPVGSPLSLECTVEGTSNPNLYWYRQAAGRGLQLLFYSVGIGQISSEVPQNLSASRPQDRQFILSSKKLLLSDSGFYLCAWSLGGAGANVLTFGAGSRLTVL.

The chain combines TRBV7-2 with TRBJ1-5, with no clear D. This CDR3 contains 19 residues. V lost 2 bases and J 6 bases, leaving 26 bases between the germline ends. Germline V lookup: CDR1 SGHTA, CDR2 FQGNSA. CDR3 DNA: TGTGCCAGCAGCTTAACGTCGGCGGGGAGCAGGATGGGTACTCAGCCCCAGCATTTT. Translated, it gives CASSLTSAGSRMGTQPQHF.

V gene TRBV9 combines with J gene TRBJ2-7, with 7 bases that match TRBD1. Germline V gene lookup returns CDR1 SGDLS and CDR2 YYNGEE. The trim removed 4 bases at V and 2 bases at J, leaving 9 bases unmatched. The CDR3 sequence is 15 residues long. The CDR3 region has the DNA TGTGCCAGCAGCCTCCGACAGGGTACGCCCTACGAGCAGTACTTC. Translation gives CASSLRQGTPYEQYF.

This chain links TRBV2 with TRBJ1-2; 7 nucleotides line up with TRBD1. Germline values: CDR1 SNHLY, CDR2 FYNNEI. This CDR3 has 13 amino acids. Losses at the gene ends were 4 bases for V and 6 bases for J; bases not matched to a gene: 5. CDR3 residues: CASSVDREHGYTF. In DNA, the CDR3 is TGTGCCAGCAGTGTTGACAGGGAACATGGCTACACCTTC.

The chain recombines TRBV18 with TRBJ2-7; the D gene is possibly TRBD1 (6 bases). The germline CDR1 and CDR2 sequences are KGHSH and LQKENI. This CDR3 has 15 amino acids. Trimming stripped 0 bases from V and 2 bases from J, with 11 bases between. The CDR3 loop is CASSPPLDSTYEQYF. The CDR3 nucleotides read TGTGCCAGCTCACCACCGCTGGACAGCACCTACGAGCAGTACTTC. Complete variable domain (other parts from reference TRBV18 and TRBJ2-7): NAGVMQNPRHLVRRRGQEARLRCSPMKGHSHVYWYRQLPEEGLKFMVYLQKENIIDESGMPKERFSAEFPKEGPSILRIQQVVRGDSAAYFCASSPPLDSTYEQYFGPGTRLTVT.

The genes are TRBV27 and TRBJ1-2; 8 nucleotides agree with TRBD1. The J segment lost 7 bases and the V segment lost 2 bases, leaving 6 bases of the junction unmatched. This CDR3 is 14 amino acids long. Germline V lookup: CDR1 MNHEY, CDR2 SMNVEV (reference sequence). This CDR3 reads CASSLVQGESGYTF. Here the CDR3 DNA reads TGTGCCAGCAGTTTAGTACAGGGGGAAAGTGGCTACACCTTC.

This CDR3 reads CASSFREEWREQYF. Written as DNA, the CDR3 is TGTGCCAGCAGTTTTCGGGAGGAGTGGCGCGAGCAGTACTTC. This rearrangement joins TRBV28 to TRBJ2-7, with TRBD2 matching over 7 bases. With V trimmed by 3 bases and J by 6 bases, 8 bases remained unmatched. Germline V gives CDR1 MDHEN, CDR2 SYDVKM. The CDR3 contains 14 residues.

This sequence joins TRBV6-6 and TRBJ2-3; TRBD2 aligns across 7 bases. There are 13 residues in the CDR3. The ends lost 7 bases at V and 6 bases at J; junction bases unmatched: 7. Germline V lookup: CDR1 MNHNY, CDR2 SVGAGI (reference sequence). The CDR3: CASNAGVRDTQYF. The CDR3 DNA reads TGTGCCAGCAATGCGGGAGTAAGGGATACGCAGTATTTT.

The J gene is TRBJ2-7, the V gene TRBV5-6, with D maybe TRBD1 (6 bases). The germline V gene encodes CDR1 SGHDT and CDR2 YYEEEE. Trimming took 1 base from V and 2 from J, leaving 10 bases between them. This CDR3 contains 14 residues. This chain's CDR3 is CASSLIQGTYEQYF. CDR3 DNA sequence: TGTGCCAGCAGCTTGATTCAGGGGACCTACGAGCAGTACTTC. Full variable domain (outside the CDR3, taken from reference TRBV5-6 and TRBJ2-7): DAGVTQSPTHLIKTRGQQVTLRCSPKSGHDTVSWYQQALGQGPQFIFQYYEEEERQRGNFPDRFSGHQFPNYSSELNVNALLLGDSALYLCASSLIQGTYEQYFGPGTRLTVT.

This clone was counted only a few times. CDR3 nucleotide sequence: TGTGCCAGTAGTAAGCGGGAGGCCTTCACCGGGGAGCTGTTTTTT. It codes for CASSKREAFTGELFF. This chain joins TRBV19 and TRBJ2-2; 9 positions match TRBD2. V was pared by 4 bases and J by 4 bases, with 4 bases of the junction left unmatched. The CDR3 extends over 15 amino acids. Germline assignment: CDR1 LNHDA and CDR2 SQIVND (reference sequence).

About this clone itself: Compared with germline, one end of the junction differs, possibly owing to a read error. The chain uses TRBV7-9 and TRBJ1-5; the D gene is possibly TRBD1 (5 bases). The CDR3 runs 13 residues. The germline V gene encodes CDR1 SEHNR and CDR2 FQNEAQ (reference sequence). CDR3 sequence (DNA): TGTTCCAGCAGCTTAGACAGTAATCAGCCCCAGCATTTT. Encoded protein: CSSSLDSNQPQHF. Combining the CDR3 with reference TRBV7-9 and TRBJ1-5 gives the whole variable domain DTGVSQNPRHKITKRGQNVTFRCDPISEHNRLYWYRQTLGQGPEFLTYFQNEAQLEKSRLLSDRFSAERPKGSFSTLEIQRTEQGDSAMYLCSSSLDSNQPQHFGDGTRLSIL.

The V gene is TRBV28, the J gene TRBJ2-3; 11 nucleotides align to TRBD2. CDR1 is MDHEN, CDR2 SYDVKM, per germline. This CDR3 contains 17 residues. With V trimmed by 4 bases and J by 0 bases, 6 bases remained unmatched. Written as DNA, the CDR3 is TGTGCCAGCAGTTCCTCGGGACTAGCGGAGAGCACAGATACGCAGTATTTT. It translates to CASSSSGLAESTDTQYF.

In nucleotides, the CDR3 is TGCAGCGTTGTTGCGGGAGCTCATACGCAGTATTTT. As protein: CSVVAGAHTQYF. V and J are TRBV29-1 and TRBJ2-3; 7 positions agree with TRBD2. The CDR3 spans 12 residues. Germline loops: CDR1 SQVTM, CDR2 ANQGSEA. Unmatched junction bases numbered 5, after V lost 4 bases and J lost 7 bases.

A note on this clone: Different DNA sequences within this sample yield the same CDR3. J is TRBJ2-7 and V is TRBV6-5; TRBD1 agrees at 11 bases. Germline CDR1 and CDR2: MNHEY and SVGAGI. Trimming removed 0 bases from V and 3 bases from J; junction bases left unmatched: 1. CDR3 size: 15 residues. The CDR3 spells CASSYSGTGGYEQYF. CDR3 DNA sequence: TGTGCCAGCAGTTACTCTGGGACAGGGGGCTACGAGCAGTACTTC.

This rearrangement joins TRBV15 to TRBJ2-1; 11 bases are shared with TRBD2. Germline assignment: CDR1 LNHNV and CDR2 YYDKDF (reference sequence). The J segment lost 8 bases and the V segment lost 1 base, leaving 7 bases of the junction unmatched. The CDR3 contains 16 residues. CDR3 DNA: TGTGCCACCAGCAGAGGGAATAGCGGGAGGGCCGATGAGCAGTTCTTC. Translating it yields CATSRGNSGRADEQFF. The variable domain in full, with the rest retrieved from reference TRBV15 and TRBJ2-1, is DAMVIQNPRYQVTQFGKPVTLSCSQTLNHNVMYWYQQKSSQAPKLLFHYYDKDFNNEADTPDNFQSRRPNTSFCFLDIRSPGLGDTAMYLCATSRGNSGRADEQFFGPGTRLTVL.

This clone was observed a single time. The chain uses TRBV13 and TRBJ2-7; a possible D gene is TRBD2 (6 bases). The CDR3 is made up of 15 amino acids. Per germline, CDR1 PRHDT and CDR2 FYEKMQ (reference sequence). V lost 5 bases to trimming and J lost 3 bases, with 17 bases between them. The CDR3 reads CASSLAGGMVYEQYF. DNA for the CDR3: TGTGCCAGCAGCCTAGCCGGAGGGATGGTCTACGAGCAGTACTTC.

This chain connects TRBV18 to TRBJ2-5; D remains unclear. This CDR3 has 15 amino acids. CDR1 is KGHSH and CDR2 is LQKENI in the germline V gene. Trimming shortened V by 3 bases and J by 2 bases, and 13 bases separated the two germline ends. The DNA for the CDR3 is TGTGCCAGCTCACCCTTTGACAACGATCAAGAGACCCAGTACTTC. Its translation is CASSPFDNDQETQYF.